A single TCR beta chain is shown here with its context. Its antigen is still unknown. The data are from a study of radiation and T cells in renal cell carcinoma. Study-wide points: From baseline, blood top tumor clonotypes peaked at 2 weeks post-radiation.

Only in-frame clones appear in the TCRdb table, and some are missing; sequencing was by immunoSEQ multiplex PCR. This sample has around 19,000 clones, with 45% to 70% found just once. Germline CDR1 and CDR2: LGHNA and YSLEER. The CDR3 loop spans 16 amino acids. V shed 3 bases, J shed 2 bases, and the junction held 5 bases outside the gene matches. The sample's treatment: 15 Gy SBRT to primary tumor, nephrectomy 4 weeks later. The clonotype was recovered from a man aged 45 to 65 with renal cell carcinoma. Specimen: tumor tissue, collected from a patient whose treatment included radiotherapy and nephrectomy. V gene TRBV4-3 combines with J gene TRBJ2-2; 8 positions match TRBD1. CDR3 protein: CASSQGDRLNTGELFF. The CDR3 region has the DNA TGCGCCAGCAGCCAGGGGGACAGGTTAAACACCGGGGAGCTGTTTTTT.